The clone carrying this T cell receptor beta chain was counted at least ten times. Its antigen is as yet unknown. These data belong to a study of response to subunit inactivated influenza vaccine. TCRdb recomputed calls from the RT-PCR reads with MiXCR, one row per CDR3 protein. The table lists about 780,000 distinct CDR3 sequences, about 18% of them singletons. This CDR3 contains 14 residues. The ends were cut back, 8 bases at V and 2 bases at J, with 15 bases in the middle. Per germline, CDR1 LGHNA and CDR2 YNFKEQ. Study-level results: The study's authors posited that every seasonal influenza vaccination enlists few new T cells.

The input for sequencing was PBMCs from blood, taken more than 4 days after vaccination. The chain joins TRBV4-2 to TRBJ1-2, with no clear D. This clonotype was sampled from a man aged 50 to 59 who received an inactivated influenza vaccine. The CDR3 nucleotides are TGTGCCAGCGGAGAATCTAATAGCAACTATGGCTACACCTTC. Translation gives CASGESNSNYGYTF.